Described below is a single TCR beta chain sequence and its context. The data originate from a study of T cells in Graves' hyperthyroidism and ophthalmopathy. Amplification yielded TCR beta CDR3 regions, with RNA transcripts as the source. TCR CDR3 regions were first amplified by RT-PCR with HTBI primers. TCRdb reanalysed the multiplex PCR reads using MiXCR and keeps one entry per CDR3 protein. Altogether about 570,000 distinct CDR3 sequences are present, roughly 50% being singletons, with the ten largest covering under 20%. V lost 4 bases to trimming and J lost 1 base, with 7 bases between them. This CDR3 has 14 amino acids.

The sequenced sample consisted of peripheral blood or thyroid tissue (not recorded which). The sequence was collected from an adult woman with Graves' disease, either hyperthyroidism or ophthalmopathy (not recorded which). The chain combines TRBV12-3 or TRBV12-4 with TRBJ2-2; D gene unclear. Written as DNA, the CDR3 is TGTGCCAGCAGTTCTCGACAGAACACCGGGGAGCTGTTTTTT. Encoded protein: CASSSRQNTGELFF.